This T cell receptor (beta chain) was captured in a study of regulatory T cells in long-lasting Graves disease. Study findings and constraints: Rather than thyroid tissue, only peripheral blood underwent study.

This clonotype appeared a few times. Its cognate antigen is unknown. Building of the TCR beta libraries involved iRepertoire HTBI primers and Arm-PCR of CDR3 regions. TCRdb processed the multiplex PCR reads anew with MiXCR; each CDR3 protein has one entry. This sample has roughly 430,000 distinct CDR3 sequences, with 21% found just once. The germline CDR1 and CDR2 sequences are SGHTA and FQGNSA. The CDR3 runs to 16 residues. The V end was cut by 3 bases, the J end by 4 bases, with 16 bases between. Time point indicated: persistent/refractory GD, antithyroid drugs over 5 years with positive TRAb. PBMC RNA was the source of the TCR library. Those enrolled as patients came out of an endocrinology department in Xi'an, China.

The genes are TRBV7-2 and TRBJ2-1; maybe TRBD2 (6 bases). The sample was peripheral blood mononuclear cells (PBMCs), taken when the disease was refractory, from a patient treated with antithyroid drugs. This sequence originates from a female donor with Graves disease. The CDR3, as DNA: TGTGCCAGCAGCTTTCGGGGTGGGGGGTTATACAATGAGCAGTTCTTC. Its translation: CASSFRGGGLYNEQFF.